This TCR beta chain was obtained from a study of T-cell memory formation after mild COVID-19. The wider study: Among the donors, TCR clusters were largely specific to each donor.

This CDR3 region has 13 residues. The germline V gene encodes CDR1 SGHVS and CDR2 FQNEAQ. The trim removed 6 bases at V and 10 bases at J, leaving 9 bases unmatched. The TCR alpha and TCR beta cDNA libraries, bearing sample barcodes and UMIs, were generated by 5'RACE using constant-segment primers. TCRdb re-derived calls from the 5' RACE reads in MiXCR, one entry per CDR3 protein. The sample contains about 270,000 distinct CDR3 sequences, over 15% of which appear only once. Findings and limits, study-wide: Some responding clones appeared in pre-infection memory, suggesting cross-reactive memory joined. CD4+ bias marked clones expanding day 15 to 37, unlike balanced contracting clones.

Many counts were recorded for this clonotype. Its antigen is not known. The chain combines TRBV7-8 with TRBJ2-1; 7 nucleotides line up with TRBD1. The receptor comes from a man aged 18 to 30 who had mild COVID-19 (a few samples of this study predate the infection). Cell type and time point are not known. Sample: PBMCs or a T cell subset sorted from them (not recorded which). The DNA of the CDR3 is TGTGCCAGCAGTGTGCTCAGGGGACAGGAGCAGTTCTTC. Translation: CASSVLRGQEQFF.